This TCR beta chain appears in the sequencing data of a study of T cells after yellow fever vaccination. Points from the study as a whole: Among all clonotypes, a small share was observed in both CD4 and CD8 compartments.

One entry per CDR3 protein, called by TCRdb with MiXCR from the 5' RACE reads. The sample lists 450,000 to 550,000 distinct CDR3 sequences, about a fifth occurring once. Trimming took off 4 bases at V and 1 base at J, with 7 bases between the two ends. The CDR3 spans 14 residues. CDR1 LGHNA and CDR2 YSLEER come from the germline V gene. This clonotype was recorded at least ten times. The antigen is not known. The chain is built from TRBV4-3 and TRBJ2-2; no clear D. The sample in question was PBMCs, obtained less than 25 days after the first yellow fever vaccination. The source is a man aged 18-30 years who received the YFV17D yellow fever vaccine. CDR3 region: CASSPGWNTGELFF. CDR3 bases: TGCGCCAGCAGCCCCGGTTGGAACACCGGGGAGCTGTTTTTT.